This T cell receptor (beta chain) appears in the sequencing data of a study of T cell responses to AZD1222 COVID-19 vaccine. The CDR3 is 15 residues long. Trimming stripped 2 bases from V and 2 bases from J, with 7 bases between. Germline V lookup: CDR1 LGHDT, CDR2 YNNKEL (reference sequence). TCRdb keeps only in-frame clones here, not all; method: immunoSEQ multiplex PCR. Here the sample spans tens of thousands of clones, more than 70% being singletons. The receptor was isolated from an adult in good health. The sequencing here drew on peripheral blood, taken on day 0 of AZD1222 vaccination. The chain joins TRBV3-1 (or the pseudogene TRBV3-2) to TRBJ2-6; perhaps TRBD1 as D (5 bases). As DNA, the CDR3 is TGTGCCAGCAGCCAACAAGGGGCTGGGGCCAACGTCCTGACTTTC. Amino acid sequence: CASSQQGAGANVLTF.